This T cell receptor beta chain was identified in a study of cytomegalovirus exposure and HLA in healthy donors. Across the whole study: As an earlier analysis found, roughly 180 million T cells yielded approximately 110 million unique TCR beta sequences. Most donors, roughly 77% of 398 genotyped, fell in the Caucasian-associated ancestry cluster.

On this clone itself: Its antigen is still unknown.

The PCR ran on 60 Vbeta and 13 Jbeta primers. Measured with immunoSEQ multiplex PCR; TCRdb has only the in-frame clones, and not every one. The data hold roughly 140,000 clones, with approximately 80% observed a single time. The study, taken as a whole, reports: It was confirmed in vitro that three of the CMV-associated chains were specific for CMV antigens.

Trimming shortened V by 4 bases and J by 0 bases, and 14 bases separated the two germline ends. Per germline, CDR1 SGHTS and CDR2 YDEGEE. The CDR3 is 17 residues long. This sequence was found in a woman in her forties or fifties in good health and CMV-seronegative. The sample was PBMCs. The chain is built from TRBV5-8 and TRBJ2-6; D is possibly TRBD2 (7 bases). The CDR3 protein is CASSPRGAVSGANVLTF. CDR3 in DNA: TGTGCCAGCAGCCCACGGGGGGCCGTCTCTGGGGCCAACGTCCTGACTTTC.